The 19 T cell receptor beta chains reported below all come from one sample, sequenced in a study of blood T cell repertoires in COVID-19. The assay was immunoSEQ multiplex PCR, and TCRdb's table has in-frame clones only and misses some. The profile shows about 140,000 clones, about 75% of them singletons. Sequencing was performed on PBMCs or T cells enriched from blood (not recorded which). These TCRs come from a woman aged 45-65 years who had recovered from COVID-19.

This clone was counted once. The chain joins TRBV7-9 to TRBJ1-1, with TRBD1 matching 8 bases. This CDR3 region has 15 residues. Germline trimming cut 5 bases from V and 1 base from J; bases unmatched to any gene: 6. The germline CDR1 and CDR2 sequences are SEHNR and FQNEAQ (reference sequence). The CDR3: CASSLRGRGNTEAFF. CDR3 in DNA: TGTGCCAGCAGCCTCAGGGGGCGGGGGAACACTGAAGCTTTCTTT.

CDR3 amino acids: CATGQAAHSGANVLTF. CDR3 nucleotide sequence: TGTGCCACCGGACAGGCCGCCCACTCTGGGGCCAACGTCCTGACTTTC. V and J are TRBV19 and TRBJ2-6, with 7 bases fitting TRBD1. This CDR3 is built from 16 residues. CDR1 is LNHDA and CDR2 is SQIVND in the germline V gene (reference sequence). Trimming at V came to 10 bases and at J to 0 bases, leaving 9 bases not matched to a gene.

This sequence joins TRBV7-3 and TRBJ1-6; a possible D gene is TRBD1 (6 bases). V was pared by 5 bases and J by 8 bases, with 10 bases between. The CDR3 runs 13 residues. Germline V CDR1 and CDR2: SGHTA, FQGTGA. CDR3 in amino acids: CASSRDIYSPLHF. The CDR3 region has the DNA TGTGCCAGCAGCCGGGACATTTATTCACCCCTCCACTTT.

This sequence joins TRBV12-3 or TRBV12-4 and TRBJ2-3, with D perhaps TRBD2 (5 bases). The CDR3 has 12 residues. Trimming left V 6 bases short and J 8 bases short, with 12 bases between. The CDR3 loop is CASSPTSSTQYF. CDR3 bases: TGTGCCAGCAGCCCTACTAGTAGTACGCAGTATTTT.

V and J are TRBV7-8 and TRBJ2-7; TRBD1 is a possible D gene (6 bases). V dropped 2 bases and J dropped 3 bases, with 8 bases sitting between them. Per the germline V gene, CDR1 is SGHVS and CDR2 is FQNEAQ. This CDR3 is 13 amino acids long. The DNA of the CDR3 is TGTGCCAGCAGCTTAAGGGACATCTACGAGCAGTACTTC. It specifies CASSLRDIYEQYF. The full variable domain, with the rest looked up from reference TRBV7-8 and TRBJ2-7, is GAGVSQSPRYKVAKRGQDVALRCDPISGHVSLFWYQQALGQGPEFLTYFQNEAQLDKSGLPSDRFFAERPEGSVSTLKIQRTQQEDSAVYLCASSLRDIYEQYFGPGTRLTVT.

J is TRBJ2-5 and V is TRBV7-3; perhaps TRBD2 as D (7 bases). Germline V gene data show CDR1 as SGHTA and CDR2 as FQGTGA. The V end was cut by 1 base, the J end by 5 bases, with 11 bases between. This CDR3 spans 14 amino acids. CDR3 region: CASSLMGGLETQYF. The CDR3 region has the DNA TGTGCCAGCAGCTTAATGGGGGGGCTGGAGACCCAGTACTTC.

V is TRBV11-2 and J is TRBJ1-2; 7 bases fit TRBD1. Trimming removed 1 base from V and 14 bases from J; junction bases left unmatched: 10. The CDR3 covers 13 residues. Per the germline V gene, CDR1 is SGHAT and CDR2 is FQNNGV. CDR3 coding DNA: TGTGCCAGCAGCTTAGGCTCGGGACAGCCCTCGACCTTC. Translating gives CASSLGSGQPSTF.

This CDR3 is CASSLRTGLNYGYTF. DNA for the CDR3: TGCGCCAGCAGCCTTAGGACAGGGCTGAACTATGGCTACACCTTC. V gene TRBV5-1 combines with J gene TRBJ1-2; 8 bases agree with TRBD1. V lost 4 bases, J lost 2 bases, and 7 bases stayed unmatched. Per germline, CDR1 SGHRS and CDR2 YFSETQ. The CDR3 is made up of 15 amino acids.

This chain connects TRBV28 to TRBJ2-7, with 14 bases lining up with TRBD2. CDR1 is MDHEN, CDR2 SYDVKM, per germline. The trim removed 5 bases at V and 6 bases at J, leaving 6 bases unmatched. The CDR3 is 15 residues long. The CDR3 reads CASSPGLAGVSEQYF. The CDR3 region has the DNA TGTGCCAGCAGTCCGGGACTAGCGGGAGTCTCCGAGCAGTACTTC.

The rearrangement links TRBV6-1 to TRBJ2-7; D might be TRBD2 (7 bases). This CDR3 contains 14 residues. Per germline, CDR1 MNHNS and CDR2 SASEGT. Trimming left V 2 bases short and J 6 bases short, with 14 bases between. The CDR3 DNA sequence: TGTGCCAGCAGTGAAAGGGGGGGAGGACTCGAGCAGTACTTC. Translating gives CASSERGGGLEQYF.

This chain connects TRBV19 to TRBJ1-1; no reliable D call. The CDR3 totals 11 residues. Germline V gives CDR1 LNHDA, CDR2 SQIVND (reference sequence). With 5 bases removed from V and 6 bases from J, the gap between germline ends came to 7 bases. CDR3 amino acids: CASSRGPEAFF. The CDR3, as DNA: TGTGCCAGTAGTCGCGGCCCTGAAGCTTTCTTT.

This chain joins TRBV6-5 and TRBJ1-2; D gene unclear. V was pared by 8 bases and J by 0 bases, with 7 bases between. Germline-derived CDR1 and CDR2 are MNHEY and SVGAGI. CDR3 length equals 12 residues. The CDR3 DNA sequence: TGTGCCAGCGGGAGATCTAACTATGGCTACACCTTC. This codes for CASGRSNYGYTF.

The CDR3 nucleotides read TGTGCCAGTAGTCTGTCAGGGGGCGGTTCACCCCTCCACTTT. It translates to CASSLSGGGSPLHF. The chain has TRBV19 and TRBJ1-6; 8 nucleotides align to TRBD1. The germline CDR1 and CDR2 sequences are LNHDA and SQIVND (reference sequence). Trimming removed 5 bases from V and 9 bases from J; junction bases left unmatched: 6. The CDR3 has 14 amino acids. The full variable domain, its missing parts supplied by reference TRBV19 and TRBJ1-6, is DGGITQSPKYLFRKEGQNVTLSCEQNLNHDAMYWYRQDPGQGLRLIYYSQIVNDFQKGDIAEGYSVSREKKESFPLTVTSAQKNPTAFYLCASSLSGGGSPLHFGNGTRLTVT.

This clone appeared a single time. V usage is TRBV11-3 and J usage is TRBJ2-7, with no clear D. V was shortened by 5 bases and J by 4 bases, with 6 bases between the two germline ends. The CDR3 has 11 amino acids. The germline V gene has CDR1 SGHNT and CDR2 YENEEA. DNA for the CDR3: TGTGCCAGCAGCGTGAGTTACGAGCAGTACTTC. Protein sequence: CASSVSYEQYF.

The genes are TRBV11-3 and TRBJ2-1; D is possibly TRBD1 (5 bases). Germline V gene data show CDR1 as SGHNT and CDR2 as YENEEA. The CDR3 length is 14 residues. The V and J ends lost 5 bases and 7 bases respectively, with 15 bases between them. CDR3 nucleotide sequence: TGTGCCAGCAGCACCCAGACAGTTTTGAATGAGCAGTTCTTC. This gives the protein CASSTQTVLNEQFF. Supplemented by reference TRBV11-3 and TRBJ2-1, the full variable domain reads EAGVVQSPRYKIIEKKQPVAFWCNPISGHNTLYWYLQNLGQGPELLIRYENEEAVDDSQLPKDRFSAERLKGVDSTLKIQPAELGDSAVYLCASSTQTVLNEQFFGPGTRLTVL.

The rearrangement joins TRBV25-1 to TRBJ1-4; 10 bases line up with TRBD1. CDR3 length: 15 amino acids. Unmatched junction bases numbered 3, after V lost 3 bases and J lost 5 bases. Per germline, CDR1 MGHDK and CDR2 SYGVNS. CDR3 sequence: CASSDSTGGNEKLFF. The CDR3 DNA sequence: TGTGCCAGCAGTGATTCGACAGGGGGCAATGAAAAACTGTTTTTT. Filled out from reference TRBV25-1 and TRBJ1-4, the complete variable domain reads EADIYQTPRYLVIGTGKKITLECSQTMGHDKMYWYQQDPGMELHLIHYSYGVNSTEKGDLSSESTVSRIRTEHFPLTLESARPSHTSQYLCASSDSTGGNEKLFFGSGTQLSVL.

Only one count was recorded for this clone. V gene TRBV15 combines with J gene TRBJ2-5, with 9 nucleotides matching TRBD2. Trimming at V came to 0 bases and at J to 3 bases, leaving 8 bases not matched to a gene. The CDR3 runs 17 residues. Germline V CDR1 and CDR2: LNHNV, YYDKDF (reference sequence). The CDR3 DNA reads TGTGCCACCAGCAGAGAAACGGGGCGGGAGGGTGAAGAGACCCAGTACTTC. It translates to CATSRETGREGEETQYF.

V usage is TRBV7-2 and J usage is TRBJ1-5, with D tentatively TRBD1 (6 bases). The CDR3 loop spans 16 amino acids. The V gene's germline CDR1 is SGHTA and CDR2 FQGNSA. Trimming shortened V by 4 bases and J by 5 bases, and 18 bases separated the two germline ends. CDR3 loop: CASSSRRDINYQPQHF. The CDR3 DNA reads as TGTGCCAGCAGCTCGAGACGGGACATCAACTATCAGCCCCAGCATTTT.

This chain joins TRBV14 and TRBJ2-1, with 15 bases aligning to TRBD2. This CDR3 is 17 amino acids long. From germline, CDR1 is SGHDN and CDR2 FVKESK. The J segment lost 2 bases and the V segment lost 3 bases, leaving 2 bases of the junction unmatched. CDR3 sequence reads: CASSQRTSGRAYNEQFF. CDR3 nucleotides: TGTGCCAGCAGCCAGAGGACTAGCGGGAGGGCCTACAATGAGCAGTTCTTC.